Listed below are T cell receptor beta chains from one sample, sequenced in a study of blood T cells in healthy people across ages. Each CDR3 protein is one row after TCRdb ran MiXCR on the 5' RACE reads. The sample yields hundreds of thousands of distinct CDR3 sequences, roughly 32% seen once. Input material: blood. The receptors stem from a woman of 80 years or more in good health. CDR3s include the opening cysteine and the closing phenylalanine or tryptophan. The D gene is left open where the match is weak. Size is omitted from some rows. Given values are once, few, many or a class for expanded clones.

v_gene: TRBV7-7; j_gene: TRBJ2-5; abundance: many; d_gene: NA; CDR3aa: CASSPNVPETQYF; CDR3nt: TGTGCCAGCAGCCCGAACGTCCCAGAGACCCAGTACTTC
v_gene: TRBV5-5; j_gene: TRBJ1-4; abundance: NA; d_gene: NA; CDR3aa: CASSPHGATNEKLFF; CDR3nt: TGTGCCAGCAGTCCCCATGGGGCAACTAATGAAAAACTGTTTTTT
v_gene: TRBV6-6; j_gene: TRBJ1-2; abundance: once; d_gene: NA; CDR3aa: CASSPFRAGRCTF; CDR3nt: TGTGCCAGCAGCCCTTTTAGGGCAGGGCGATGCACCTTC
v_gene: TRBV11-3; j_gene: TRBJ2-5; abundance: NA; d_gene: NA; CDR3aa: CASSPGPASPQYF; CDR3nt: TGTGCCAGCAGCCCAGGACCGGCTAGCCCCCAGTACTTC
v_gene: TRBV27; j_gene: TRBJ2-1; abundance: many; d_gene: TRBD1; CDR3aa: CASSTPGQDRNEQFF; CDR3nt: TGTGCCAGCAGTACCCCGGGACAGGATCGGAATGAGCAGTTCTTC
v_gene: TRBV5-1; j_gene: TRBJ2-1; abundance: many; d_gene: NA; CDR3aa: CASSYLRKSYNEQFF; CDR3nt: TGCGCCAGCAGCTACTTGCGTAAGTCCTACAATGAGCAGTTCTTC
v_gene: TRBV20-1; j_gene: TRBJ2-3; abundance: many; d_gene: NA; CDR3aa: CSARTRRRVTDTQYF; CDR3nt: TGCAGTGCTAGAACCCGAAGGAGGGTCACAGATACGCAGTATTTT
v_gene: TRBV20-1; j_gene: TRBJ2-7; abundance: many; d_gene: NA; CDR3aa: CSARGGGVSEQYF; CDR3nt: TGCAGTGCTAGAGGGGGCGGGGTTAGCGAGCAGTACTTC
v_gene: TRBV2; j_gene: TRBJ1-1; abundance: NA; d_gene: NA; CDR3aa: CASRGEWAEAFF; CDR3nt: TGTGCCAGCCGGGGGGAATGGGCTGAAGCTTTCTTT
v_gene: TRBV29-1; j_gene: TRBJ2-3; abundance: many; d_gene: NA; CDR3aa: CSVDSGRFTDTQYF; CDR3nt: TGCAGCGTTGACTCAGGGAGATTTACAGATACGCAGTATTTT
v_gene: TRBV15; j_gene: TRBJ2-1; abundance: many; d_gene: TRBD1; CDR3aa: CATSSPRTGRNEQFF; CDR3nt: TGTGCCACCAGCAGCCCCAGGACAGGCCGCAATGAGCAGTTCTTC
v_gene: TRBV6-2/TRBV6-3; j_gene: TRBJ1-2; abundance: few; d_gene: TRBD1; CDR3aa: CASRYAGTARGYTF; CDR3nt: TGTGCCAGCAGATATGCTGGGACAGCTCGCGGCTACACCTTC
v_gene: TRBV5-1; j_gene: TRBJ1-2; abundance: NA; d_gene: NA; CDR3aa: CASSLERGANYGYTF; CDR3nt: TGCGCCAGCAGCTTGGAACGGGGGGCTAACTATGGCTACACCTTC
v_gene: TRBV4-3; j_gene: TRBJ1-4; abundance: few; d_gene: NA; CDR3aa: CASSQDYSGPTTNEKRFF; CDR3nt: TGCGCCAGCAGCCAAGATTATAGCGGACCTACAACTAATGAAAAACGGTTTTTT
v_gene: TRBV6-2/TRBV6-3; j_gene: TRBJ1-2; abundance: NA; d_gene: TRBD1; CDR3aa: CASRGGTASYGYTF; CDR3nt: TGTGCCAGCAGGGGCGGGACAGCTTCCTATGGCTACACCTTC
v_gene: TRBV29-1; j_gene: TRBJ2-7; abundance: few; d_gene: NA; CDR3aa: CSVEVLVDGLSSYEQYF; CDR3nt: TGCAGCGTTGAAGTGTTAGTCGACGGCCTCAGCTCCTACGAGCAGTACTTC
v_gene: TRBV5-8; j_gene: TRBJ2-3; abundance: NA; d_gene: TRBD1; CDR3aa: CASSGWDRRTDTQYF; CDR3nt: TGTGCCAGCAGCGGCTGGGACAGAAGGACAGATACGCAGTATTTT
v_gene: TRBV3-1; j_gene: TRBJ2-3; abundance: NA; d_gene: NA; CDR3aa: CASSQGAGTQYF; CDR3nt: TGTGCCAGCAGCCAGGGAGCCGGGACGCAGTATTTT